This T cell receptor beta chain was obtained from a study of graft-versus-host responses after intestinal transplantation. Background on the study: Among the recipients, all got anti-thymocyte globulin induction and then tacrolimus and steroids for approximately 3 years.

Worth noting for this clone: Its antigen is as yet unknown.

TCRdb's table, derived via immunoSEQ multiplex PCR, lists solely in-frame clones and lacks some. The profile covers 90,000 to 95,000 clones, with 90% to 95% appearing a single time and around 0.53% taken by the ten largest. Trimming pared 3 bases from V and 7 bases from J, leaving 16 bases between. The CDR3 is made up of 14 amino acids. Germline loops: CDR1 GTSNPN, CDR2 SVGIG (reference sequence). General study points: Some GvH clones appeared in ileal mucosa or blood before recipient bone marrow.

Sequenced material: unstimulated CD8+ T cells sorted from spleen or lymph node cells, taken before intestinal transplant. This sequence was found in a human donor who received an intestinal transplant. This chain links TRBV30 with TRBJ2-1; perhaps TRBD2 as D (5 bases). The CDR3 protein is CAWSVASPGNEQFF. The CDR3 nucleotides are TGTGCCTGGAGCGTAGCTAGCCCCGGGAATGAGCAGTTCTTC.